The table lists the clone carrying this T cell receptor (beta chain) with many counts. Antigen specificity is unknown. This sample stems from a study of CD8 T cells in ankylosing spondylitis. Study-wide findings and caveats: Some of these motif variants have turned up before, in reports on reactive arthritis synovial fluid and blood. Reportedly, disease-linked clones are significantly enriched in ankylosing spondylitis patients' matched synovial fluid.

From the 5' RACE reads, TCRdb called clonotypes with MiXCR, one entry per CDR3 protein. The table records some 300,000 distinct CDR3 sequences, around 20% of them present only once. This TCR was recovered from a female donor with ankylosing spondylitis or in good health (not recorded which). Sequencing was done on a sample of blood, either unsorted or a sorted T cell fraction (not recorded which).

In DNA form, the CDR3 reads TGTGCCAGCAGCAGGACAGGGACAGTCCAAGAGACCCAGTACTTC. It codes for CASSRTGTVQETQYF. The rearrangement uses TRBV6-2 or TRBV6-3 and TRBJ2-5, with TRBD1 matching over 8 bases. This CDR3 region has 15 residues. J gave up 1 base and V 6 bases, and 7 bases lay outside the gene matches. CDR1 is MNHEY, CDR2 SVGEGT, per germline.